The 30 T cell receptor beta chains listed next were all sequenced from one sample in a study of Ad26.COV2.S vaccination and SARS-CoV-2 variants. TCRdb's copy holds only in-frame clones and misses some; the assay was immunoSEQ multiplex PCR. The sample includes approximately 400,000 clones, 83% seen only once; the top ten take about 7.4%. Treatment denoted: around 19 received Ad26.COV2.S at low or high dose, single or two shots; about five received placebo; per-sample allocation not given. Following the first vaccine or placebo injection, samples were taken on day 63. The specimen comprised peripheral blood, sampled in a trial of Ad26.COV2.S vaccine versus placebo. These TCRs come from a person aged 18 to 65 who received the Ad26.COV2.S COVID-19 vaccine or a placebo.

This chain connects TRBV6-1 to TRBJ1-2; TRBD1 is a possible D gene (6 bases). Germline lookup yields CDR1 MNHNS and CDR2 SASEGT. The CDR3 is made up of 16 amino acids. Trimming cost V 1 base and J 4 bases, with 16 bases left between them. The DNA of the CDR3 is TGTGCCAGCAGTGAAGGGAGTTTTCAGGGGAGCTATGGCTACACCTTC. As protein: CASSEGSFQGSYGYTF.

The chain carries TRBV12-3 or TRBV12-4 and TRBJ2-3; D gene unclear. CDR3 length: 12 residues. The ends were cut back, 3 bases at V and 4 bases at J, with 5 bases in the middle. The chain's CDR3 is CASSFYPDTQYF. The CDR3 DNA is TGTGCCAGCAGTTTTTATCCAGATACGCAGTATTTT.

The V call is TRBV6-5, the J call TRBJ2-7; TRBD2 aligns across 7 bases. The CDR3 contains 14 residues. V gave up 10 bases and J gave up 3 bases; unmatched junction bases: 12. Germline loops: CDR1 MNHEY, CDR2 SVGAGI. The CDR3 DNA follows: TGTGCCACCTTGGACCGGGGGGTCATCTACGAGCAGTACTTC. It translates to CATLDRGVIYEQYF.

This sequence joins TRBV28 and TRBJ1-1; D may be TRBD1 (6 bases). Trimming removed 3 bases from V and 7 bases from J, with 12 bases in between. Germline CDR1 and CDR2: MDHEN and SYDVKM. This CDR3 region has 13 residues. CDR3 loop: CASSLWTANEAFF. The CDR3 nucleotides read TGTGCCAGCAGTTTGTGGACAGCCAATGAAGCTTTCTTT.

The V call is TRBV5-1, the J call TRBJ2-7, with no clear D. The CDR3 has 17 amino acids. Germline V lookup: CDR1 SGHRS, CDR2 YFSETQ. Trimming removed 3 bases from V and 3 bases from J, with 22 bases in between. CDR3 loop: CASSSQKGNTVVYEQYF. CDR3 sequence (DNA): TGCGCCAGCAGCTCACAGAAGGGAAACACGGTGGTCTACGAGCAGTACTTC.

The chain combines TRBV24-1 with TRBJ2-5; D unresolved. CDR3 length: 13 amino acids. The V end lost 0 bases, the J end lost 4 bases, and 5 bases lay between the germline ends. The germline CDR1 and CDR2 sequences are KGHDR and SFDVKD. The CDR3 DNA is TGTGCCACCAGTGATTTGGATGGAGAGACCCAGTACTTC. Its translation: CATSDLDGETQYF.

The chain has TRBV9 and TRBJ2-2; 8 nucleotides line up with TRBD2. The J segment lost 0 bases and the V segment lost 0 bases, leaving 1 base of the junction unmatched. Germline V gene data show CDR1 as SGDLS and CDR2 as YYNGEE. CDR3 size: 16 residues. CDR3 DNA sequence: TGTGCCAGCAGCGTAGGGACTAGCCCGAACACCGGGGAGCTGTTTTTT. Its protein is CASSVGTSPNTGELFF.

This chain uses TRBV27 with TRBJ1-2; D might be TRBD1 (6 bases). The CDR3 is 17 amino acids. Germline V gene sequence: CDR1 MNHEY, CDR2 SMNVEV (reference sequence). Trimming took off 1 base at V and 5 bases at J, with 20 bases between the two ends. CDR3 coding DNA: TGTGCCAGCAGTTTATTAGCCTGGGGGGGGGCGGGATATGGCTACACCTTC. The encoded protein is CASSLLAWGGAGYGYTF.

This rearrangement joins TRBV7-9 to TRBJ2-5, with 11 bases that match TRBD1. The V gene's germline CDR1 is SEHNR and CDR2 FQNEAQ (reference sequence). V shed 5 bases, J shed 5 bases, and the junction held 4 bases outside the gene matches. The CDR3 runs 14 residues. The CDR3 sequence: CASSTRTGGETQYF. DNA of the CDR3: TGTGCCAGCAGCACCCGGACAGGGGGCGAGACCCAGTACTTC.

The genes are TRBV13 and TRBJ2-1, with D possibly being TRBD1 (5 bases). This CDR3 region has 14 residues. The germline CDR1 and CDR2 sequences are PRHDT and FYEKMQ (reference sequence). V dropped 1 base and J dropped 5 bases, with 9 bases sitting between them. The CDR3 region is CASSLEGIDNEQFF. DNA for the CDR3: TGTGCCAGCAGCTTAGAGGGGATTGACAATGAGCAGTTCTTC. The full variable domain, rest sourced from reference TRBV13 and TRBJ2-1, is AAGVIQSPRHLIKEKRETATLKCYPIPRHDTVYWYQQGPGQDPQFLISFYEKMQSDKGSIPDRFSAQQFSDYHSELNMSSLELGDSALYFCASSLEGIDNEQFFGPGTRLTVL.

The J gene is TRBJ1-3, the V gene TRBV9; D remains unclear. Per germline, CDR1 SGDLS and CDR2 YYNGEE. Trimming removed 0 bases from V and 1 base from J, with 2 bases in between. The CDR3 length is 13 residues. In DNA, the CDR3 is TGTGCCAGCAGCGTAGAATCTGGAAACACCATATATTTT. Translating gives CASSVESGNTIYF. Based on the CDR3 plus reference TRBV9 and TRBJ1-3, the full variable domain is DSGVTQTPKHLITATGQRVTLRCSPRSGDLSVYWYQQSLDQGLQFLIQYYNGEERAKGNILERFSAQQFPDLHSELNLSSLELGDSALYFCASSVESGNTIYFGEGSWLTVV.

The chain combines TRBV6-5 with TRBJ2-3, with D possibly TRBD1 on 5 matching bases. Germline lookup yields CDR1 MNHEY and CDR2 SVGAGI. The CDR3 extends over 12 amino acids. V lost 8 bases and J 1 base, leaving 7 bases between the germline ends. CDR3 protein: CASGHRTDTQYF. The CDR3, as DNA: TGTGCCAGCGGACACCGCACAGATACGCAGTATTTT.

The sample holds a few counts of this clone. CDR3 DNA sequence: TGTGCCAGCAGCGCTAGGACATCCCCTGAAGCTTTCTTT. Translation gives CASSARTSPEAFF. This rearrangement joins TRBV11-3 to TRBJ1-1, with a tentative D call TRBD1 (5 bases). Trimming left V 5 bases short and J 6 bases short, with 13 bases between. The CDR3 sequence is 13 residues long. Germline V gene sequence: CDR1 SGHNT, CDR2 YENEEA.

The chain carries TRBV2 and TRBJ2-3; 10 positions agree with TRBD2. The CDR3 extends over 14 amino acids. Germline trimming cut 8 bases from V and 4 bases from J; bases unmatched to any gene: 6. Germline V gene data show CDR1 as SNHLY and CDR2 as FYNNEI. CDR3 sequence: CASRLAGESDTQYF. CDR3 bases: TGTGCCAGCCGCCTAGCGGGAGAATCAGATACGCAGTATTTT. The variable domain in full, completed from reference TRBV2 and TRBJ2-3, reads EPEVTQTPSHQVTQMGQEVILRCVPISNHLYFYWYRQILGQKVEFLVSFYNNEISEKSEIFDDQFSVERPDGSNFTLKIRSTKLEDSAMYFCASRLAGESDTQYFGPGTRLTVL.

The table lists this clone with many counts. The chain is built from TRBV7-9 and TRBJ1-2; D ambiguous. V lost 6 bases and J lost 0, with 11 bases in between. The CDR3 spans 14 residues. Germline CDR1 and CDR2: SEHNR and FQNEAQ (reference sequence). The CDR3 spells CASRDPRSNYGYTF. The CDR3 DNA follows: TGTGCCAGCAGGGACCCGAGGTCTAACTATGGCTACACCTTC. Full variable domain (rest looked up from reference TRBV7-9 and TRBJ1-2): DTGVSQNPRHKITKRGQNVTFRCDPISEHNRLYWYRQTLGQGPEFLTYFQNEAQLEKSRLLSDRFSAERPKGSFSTLEIQRTEQGDSAMYLCASRDPRSNYGYTFGSGTRLTVV.

The genes are TRBV13 and TRBJ2-3, with 11 nucleotides matching TRBD2. The V segment lost 3 bases and the J segment 6 bases; nucleotides outside the gene matches: 14. Germline assignment: CDR1 PRHDT and CDR2 FYEKMQ (reference sequence). CDR3 length: 18 residues. CDR3 sequence: CASSFSRGTSGRLDTQYF. In DNA form, the CDR3 reads TGTGCCAGCAGCTTTTCCAGGGGGACTAGCGGACGTCTGGATACGCAGTATTTT. The full variable domain, in which reference TRBV13 and TRBJ2-3 provide the parts outside the CDR3, is AAGVIQSPRHLIKEKRETATLKCYPIPRHDTVYWYQQGPGQDPQFLISFYEKMQSDKGSIPDRFSAQQFSDYHSELNMSSLELGDSALYFCASSFSRGTSGRLDTQYFGPGTRLTVL.

The V gene is TRBV11-2, the J gene TRBJ2-7; 13 positions agree with TRBD2. The ends lost 6 bases at V and 2 bases at J; junction bases unmatched: 4. Per germline, CDR1 SGHAT and CDR2 FQNNGV. CDR3 length equals 15 residues. The CDR3 region is CASSYGLAGAYEQYF. DNA of the CDR3: TGTGCCAGCAGTTATGGACTAGCGGGAGCCTACGAGCAGTACTTC. The variable domain in full, completed from reference TRBV11-2 and TRBJ2-7, reads EAGVAQSPRYKIIEKRQSVAFWCNPISGHATLYWYQQILGQGPKLLIQFQNNGVVDDSQLPKDRFSAERLKGVDSTLKIQPAKLEDSAVYLCASSYGLAGAYEQYFGPGTRLTVT.

This CDR3 is CASSQAGKGAVANEQFF. In DNA, the CDR3 is TGTGCCAGCAGCCAAGCCGGCAAGGGGGCAGTTGCGAATGAGCAGTTCTTC. The J gene is TRBJ2-1, the V gene TRBV3-1 (or the pseudogene TRBV3-2), with 7 bases matching TRBD1. The CDR3 is made up of 17 amino acids. Per the germline V gene, CDR1 is LGHDT and CDR2 is YNNKEL (reference sequence). The ends lost 1 base at V and 7 bases at J; junction bases unmatched: 13.

The J gene is TRBJ2-3, the V gene TRBV29-1; TRBD1 matches 8 bases. Germline CDR1 is SQVTM and CDR2 is ANQGSEA. Germline trimming cut 6 bases from V and 4 bases from J; bases unmatched to any gene: 9. This CDR3 spans 14 amino acids. As DNA, the CDR3 is TGCAGCGTGGAGTTCAGGGGGCCCCCAGATACGCAGTATTTT. Translation: CSVEFRGPPDTQYF.

The gene calls are TRBV5-8 and TRBJ1-4; D possibly corresponds to TRBD1 (6 bases). Germline V CDR1 and CDR2: SGHTS, YDEGEE. CDR3 size: 15 residues. V was pared by 1 base and J by 7 bases, with 14 bases between. The CDR3 is CASSLFQGMGEKLFF. CDR3 in DNA: TGTGCCAGCAGCTTGTTTCAGGGGATGGGTGAAAAACTGTTTTTT.

The chain has TRBV5-6 and TRBJ2-2; 11 bases match TRBD2. CDR1 and CDR2 from the germline V gene are SGHDT and YYEEEE. This CDR3 contains 18 residues. J lost 2 bases, V lost 4 bases, and 10 bases had no gene match. The CDR3 sequence: CASSRLAGGPHNTGELFF. In nucleotides, the CDR3 is TGTGCCAGCAGCCGGCTAGCGGGAGGCCCCCACAACACCGGGGAGCTGTTTTTT.

As DNA, the CDR3 is TGTGCCATCTCTCGGGGACTGCAACCAGTATTGAACACTGAAGCTTTCTTT. Translation: CAISRGLQPVLNTEAFF. The chain has TRBV19 and TRBJ1-1; D perhaps matches TRBD1 (5 bases). CDR3 length equals 17 residues. V lost 10 bases, J lost 0 bases, and 24 bases lay in between. The germline V gene encodes CDR1 LNHDA and CDR2 SQIVND (reference sequence).

The chain employs TRBV11-2 and TRBJ1-1; D is unclear. Germline loops: CDR1 SGHAT, CDR2 FQNNGV. V was trimmed by 3 bases and J by 2 bases, leaving 10 bases between them. The CDR3 is made up of 14 amino acids. The CDR3 bases are TGTGCCAGCAGCTTTACAGAGCTAAACACTGAAGCTTTCTTT. It yields the protein CASSFTELNTEAFF.

This CDR3 reads CASSLGGSSGNTIYF. CDR3 in DNA: TGCGCCAGCAGCTTGGGGGGAAGCTCTGGAAACACCATATATTTT. The chain employs TRBV5-1 and TRBJ1-3; D not resolved. Per germline, CDR1 SGHRS and CDR2 YFSETQ. The V gene lost 0 bases and the J gene lost 0 bases, with 7 bases spanning the gap. There are 15 residues in the CDR3.

This chain connects TRBV2 to TRBJ2-7, with D possibly matching TRBD2 (6 bases). Germline V lookup: CDR1 SNHLY, CDR2 FYNNEI. The CDR3 consists of 16 residues. Trimming pared 5 bases from V and 2 bases from J, leaving 19 bases between. In DNA form, the CDR3 reads TGTGCCAGCAGTCCGACCGGAGGGACGGGAGCCTACGAGCAGTACTTC. This sequence encodes CASSPTGGTGAYEQYF.

Concerning this clone itself: Other DNA sequences in this sample translate to the same CDR3. The chain employs TRBV11-2 and TRBJ2-7; 10 bases agree with TRBD2. The length of the CDR3 is 15 residues. Per the germline V gene, CDR1 is SGHAT and CDR2 is FQNNGV. The V and J ends lost 3 bases and 0 bases, in that order; junction bases with no gene match: 2. The chain's CDR3 is CASSFSSGGSYEQYF. The CDR3 nucleotides are TGTGCCAGCAGCTTTTCTAGCGGGGGCTCCTACGAGCAGTACTTC.

This chain connects TRBV5-4 to TRBJ2-5; the match to TRBD2 covers 9 bases. The V gene end was trimmed by 4 bases and the J gene end by 5 bases; junction bases not matched to a gene: 9. Per germline, CDR1 SGHNT and CDR2 YYREEE (reference sequence). The CDR3 is 15 residues long. CDR3: CASSAGTSREETQYF. CDR3 coding DNA: TGTGCCAGCAGCGCTGGGACTAGCCGAGAGGAGACCCAGTACTTC.

The chain uses TRBV27 and TRBJ2-3; no reliable D call. Germline CDR1 reads MNHEY; CDR2 reads SMNVEV (reference sequence). The length of the CDR3 is 14 residues. Between the trimmed V and J ends, which lost 2 bases and 4 bases, there was a span of 10 bases. The CDR3, as DNA: TGTGCCAGCAGTTTAGACGGCGATTCAGATACGCAGTATTTT. It is translated as CASSLDGDSDTQYF.

This clone appeared a few times. V usage is TRBV4-1 and J usage is TRBJ1-1; D gene unclear. Germline CDR1 is MGHRA and CDR2 is YSYEKL. V lost 0 bases, J lost 0 bases, and 5 bases lay in between. The CDR3 is made up of 14 amino acids. For the CDR3, the DNA is TGCGCCAGCAGCCAAGATAGCGTGAACACTGAAGCTTTCTTT. Translating it yields CASSQDSVNTEAFF.

Regarding this clone: Other nucleotide sequences from this sample produce the same CDR3. V is TRBV2 and J is TRBJ1-2; no clear D. The CDR3 spans 11 residues. The germline CDR1 and CDR2 sequences are SNHLY and FYNNEI. Trimming removed 1 base at V and 7 bases at J, with 4 bases between. CDR3 sequence reads: CASSEGGGYTF. The CDR3 region has the DNA TGTGCCAGCAGTGAAGGGGGTGGCTACACCTTC.